The present T cell receptor beta chain was sequenced within a study of T cells after yellow fever vaccination. MiXCR, run by TCRdb on the 5' RACE reads, gives a single entry per CDR3 protein. The data show about 350,000 distinct CDR3 sequences, approximately 4% seen once. With 6 bases removed from V and 3 bases from J, the gap between germline ends came to 6 bases. This CDR3 has 13 residues. Germline values: CDR1 MNHEY, CDR2 SMNVEV (reference sequence). This sequence was found in a man aged 18 to 35 who received the YFV17D yellow fever vaccine. The chain recombines TRBV27 with TRBJ1-6; perhaps TRBD1 as D (6 bases). The sample here was PBMCs, taken 5 days after the yellow fever booster vaccination. CDR3 sequence (DNA): TGTGCCAGCAGGGACAGCTATAATTCACCCCTCCACTTT. The encoded protein is CASRDSYNSPLHF.